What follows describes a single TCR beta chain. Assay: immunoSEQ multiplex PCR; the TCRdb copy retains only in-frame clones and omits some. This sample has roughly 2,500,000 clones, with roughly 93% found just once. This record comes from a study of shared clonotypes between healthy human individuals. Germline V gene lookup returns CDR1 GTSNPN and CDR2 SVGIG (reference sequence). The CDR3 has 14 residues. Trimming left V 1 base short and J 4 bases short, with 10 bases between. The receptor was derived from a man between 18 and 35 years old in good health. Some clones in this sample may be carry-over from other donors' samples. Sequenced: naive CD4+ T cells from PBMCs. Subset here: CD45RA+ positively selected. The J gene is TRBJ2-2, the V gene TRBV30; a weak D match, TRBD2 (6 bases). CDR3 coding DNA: TGTGCCTGGAGTGGACTAGTTGCCACCGGGGAGCTGTTTTTT. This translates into CAWSGLVATGELFF. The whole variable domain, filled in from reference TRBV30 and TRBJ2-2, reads SQTIHQWPATLVQPVGSPLSLECTVEGTSNPNLYWYRQAAGRGLQLLFYSVGIGQISSEVPQNLSASRPQDRQFILSSKKLLLSDSGFYLCAWSGLVATGELFFGEGSRLTVL.